These 13 T cell receptor beta chains share one sample of origin, sequenced in a study of T cell responses to AZD1222 COVID-19 vaccine. Libraries were prepared by immunoSEQ multiplex PCR; TCRdb keeps only in-frame clonotypes and omits some of them. The sample holds about 180,000 clones, around nine tenths seen once. This specimen consisted of peripheral blood, obtained 28 days after the second AZD1222 dose. The receptor set was obtained from an adult who received the AZD1222 COVID-19 vaccine.

This CDR3 is CSASKRSRETQYF. In DNA form, the CDR3 reads TGCAGTGCTAGTAAGCGGTCGCGAGAGACCCAGTACTTC. The rearrangement joins TRBV20-1 to TRBJ2-5; tentative D call: TRBD2 (5 bases). This CDR3 contains 13 residues. The V gene's germline CDR1 is DFQATT and CDR2 SNEGSKA (reference sequence). Trimming pared 3 bases from V and 4 bases from J, leaving 12 bases between.

The chain joins TRBV6-5 to TRBJ2-3; possibly TRBD1 for D (5 bases). V dropped 5 bases and J dropped 3 bases, with 9 bases sitting between them. CDR1 MNHEY and CDR2 SVGAGI come from the germline V gene. The CDR3 has 13 amino acids. The CDR3 sequence is CASSRQTTDTQYF. As DNA, the CDR3 is TGTGCCAGCAGTAGACAGACAACAGATACGCAGTATTTT.

The chain carries TRBV5-6 and TRBJ1-1; D uncertain. This CDR3 has 13 amino acids. Per germline, CDR1 SGHDT and CDR2 YYEEEE. Trimming pared 5 bases from V and 0 bases from J, leaving 8 bases between. CDR3 in amino acids: CASRMGMNTEAFF. The CDR3 nucleotides are TGTGCCAGCAGAATGGGTATGAACACTGAAGCTTTCTTT.

The chain recombines TRBV3-1 (or the pseudogene TRBV3-2) with TRBJ2-3; D is possibly TRBD1 (5 bases). Germline V lookup: CDR1 LGHDT, CDR2 YNNKEL (reference sequence). V shed 0 bases and J shed 3 bases, with 13 bases lying between them. The CDR3 is made up of 16 amino acids. The DNA for the CDR3 is TGTGCCAGCAGCCAAGATGTAGCTGGGGCAACAGATACGCAGTATTTT. Translating it yields CASSQDVAGATDTQYF.

In nucleotides, the CDR3 is TGTGCCAGCAGCCACAGGGGGAGCACAGATACGCAGTATTTT. As protein: CASSHRGSTDTQYF. The chain combines TRBV6-2 or TRBV6-3 with TRBJ2-3; 8 bases are shared with TRBD1. The germline CDR1 and CDR2 sequences are MNHEY and SVGEGT. The junction had 2 bases not matched to a gene; V was cut back by 6 bases and J by 0 bases. The CDR3 is 14 amino acids.

The V call is TRBV28, the J call TRBJ2-7; 7 bases line up with TRBD1. The CDR3 has 15 residues. From germline, CDR1 is MDHEN and CDR2 SYDVKM. The trim removed 2 bases at V and 3 bases at J, leaving 7 bases unmatched. CDR3 sequence reads: CASSLGVTGRYEQYF. CDR3 sequence (DNA): TGTGCCAGCAGTTTAGGTGTGACAGGGCGCTACGAGCAGTACTTC.

The chain recombines TRBV3-1 (or the pseudogene TRBV3-2) with TRBJ2-1; D may correspond to TRBD1 or TRBD2 (7 bases each). The CDR3 is 13 amino acids. V lost 2 bases and J 12 bases, leaving 14 bases between the germline ends. The germline CDR1 and CDR2 sequences are LGHDT and YNNKEL (reference sequence). DNA of the CDR3: TGTGCCAGCAGCCAATACCAGGGGGGGTGGCAGTTCTTC. It codes for CASSQYQGGWQFF.

The chain combines TRBV20-1 with TRBJ2-2; D is unresolved. Trimming cost V 6 bases and J 6 bases, with 8 bases left between them. In germline, CDR1 is DFQATT, CDR2 SNEGSKA (reference sequence). The CDR3 sequence is 11 residues long. CDR3 bases: TGCAGTGCGTCGCTATCCGGGGAGCTGTTTTTT. It yields the protein CSASLSGELFF.

The genes are TRBV11-2 and TRBJ2-7, with 10 nucleotides matching TRBD1. V dropped 5 bases and J dropped 0; count of bases not matched to a gene: 4. The germline V gene has CDR1 SGHAT and CDR2 FQNNGV. CDR3 size: 15 residues. DNA of the CDR3: TGTGCCAGCAGCCCCCGGGACAGGGGCTCCTACGAGCAGTACTTC. Its protein product is CASSPRDRGSYEQYF.

This clone was observed a single time. V usage is TRBV4-3 and J usage is TRBJ1-1; D is possibly TRBD1 (6 bases). The CDR3 loop spans 15 amino acids. Germline V CDR1 and CDR2: LGHNA, YSLEER. The germline V and J ends were trimmed by 0 bases and 3 bases, with 11 bases remaining between them. CDR3: CASSQEAQGYTEAFF. The CDR3 nucleotides are TGCGCCAGCAGCCAAGAAGCTCAGGGGTACACTGAAGCTTTCTTT.

V is TRBV29-1 and J is TRBJ2-1; 13 bases line up with TRBD2. V lost 6 bases, J lost 10 bases, and 9 bases stayed unmatched. Germline CDR1 SQVTM, CDR2 ANQGSEA. This CDR3 spans 14 amino acids. The CDR3 nucleotides are TGCAGCGTGATTGGACTAGCGGGAGCAGACGAGCAGTTCTTC. Protein sequence: CSVIGLAGADEQFF.

The V and J genes are TRBV6-6 and TRBJ2-7; a possible D gene is TRBD1 (5 bases). V gave up 6 bases and J gave up 0 bases, with 18 bases separating them. The CDR3 runs to 16 residues. CDR1 is MNHNY and CDR2 is SVGAGI in the germline V gene (reference sequence). CDR3 amino acids: CASSSPRERASYEQYF. CDR3 coding DNA: TGTGCCAGCAGCTCTCCCAGGGAACGGGCCTCCTACGAGCAGTACTTC.

The gene calls are TRBV7-2 and TRBJ2-7, with TRBD1 matching 7 bases. Germline-derived CDR1 and CDR2 are SGHTA and FQGNSA. The CDR3 sequence is 14 residues long. V was pared by 4 bases and J by 2 bases, with 5 bases of the junction left unmatched. Written as DNA, the CDR3 is TGTGCCAGCAGCTCGAGGACAGGAGCCTACGAGCAGTACTTC. Its protein product is CASSSRTGAYEQYF.